A single sample gave rise to the 20 T cell receptor beta chains below, sequenced in a study of blood T cell repertoires in COVID-19. Repertoires were generated with immunoSEQ multiplex PCR, while TCRdb's copy carries only in-frame clones and drops some. The data contain 250,000 to 350,000 clones, more than 80% of them singletons. Sequencing input: peripheral blood. Source of these receptors: a woman in her forties or fifties with COVID-19, enrolled during active disease.

The rearrangement joins TRBV6-5 to TRBJ1-6; no reliable D call. Germline V lookup: CDR1 MNHEY, CDR2 SVGAGI. The CDR3 length is 11 residues. V gave up 6 bases and J gave up 11 bases, with 8 bases separating them. In nucleotides, the CDR3 is TGTGCCAGCAGAAATATAACACCCCTCCACTTT. This encodes CASRNITPLHF.

This sequence joins TRBV6-2 or TRBV6-3 and TRBJ2-3, with D perhaps TRBD2 (6 bases). In germline, CDR1 is MNHEY, CDR2 SVGEGT. CDR3 size: 15 residues. V lost 4 bases, J lost 4 bases, and 15 bases lay in between. The CDR3 DNA follows: TGTGCCAGCAGTTCTATGGCGGGATCAGCAGATACGCAGTATTTT. Its protein product is CASSSMAGSADTQYF.

The chain's CDR3 is CASARGREDTEAFF. The CDR3 DNA reads as TGTGCCAGCGCCCGGGGCAGGGAGGACACTGAAGCTTTCTTT. The rearrangement joins TRBV6-4 to TRBJ1-1; D perhaps matches TRBD1 (5 bases). V shed 8 bases and J shed 3 bases, with 16 bases lying between them. The CDR3 totals 14 residues. The germline V gene encodes CDR1 MRHNA and CDR2 SNTAGT.

Worth noting for this clone: The sample carries other DNA sequences with the same CDR3. The rearrangement links TRBV18 to TRBJ1-1; D remains ambiguous. The CDR3 sequence is 12 residues long. The germline gives CDR1 KGHSH, CDR2 LQKENI. Deletions cut 3 bases from V and 6 bases from J, with 8 bases between. The CDR3 is CASSPGGAEAFF. As DNA, the CDR3 is TGTGCCAGCTCACCGGGAGGAGCTGAAGCTTTCTTT.

This rearrangement joins TRBV5-4 to TRBJ2-1; TRBD1 is a possible D gene (5 bases). With 4 bases removed from V and 0 bases from J, the gap between germline ends came to 11 bases. There are 15 residues in the CDR3. CDR1 and CDR2 from the germline V gene are SGHNT and YYREEE (reference sequence). In DNA, the CDR3 is TGTGCCAGCAGCCTCGACAGTATCTCCTACAATGAGCAGTTCTTC. Its protein product is CASSLDSISYNEQFF.

This rearrangement joins TRBV11-1 to TRBJ2-5; 9 nucleotides agree with TRBD2. There are 15 residues in the CDR3. Trimming at V came to 5 bases and at J to 3 bases, leaving 7 bases not matched to a gene. Looked up from germline, CDR1 is SGHAT and CDR2 is FQDESV (reference sequence). Here the CDR3 reads CASSQGVAGEETQYF. The CDR3 DNA is TGTGCCAGCAGCCAGGGGGTAGCGGGAGAAGAGACCCAGTACTTC.

The rearrangement links TRBV6-2 or TRBV6-3 to TRBJ1-2; 8 positions agree with TRBD1. Germline CDR1 and CDR2: MNHEY and SVGEGT. The CDR3 extends over 15 amino acids. V lost 0 bases to trimming and J lost 4 bases; unmatched junction nucleotides: 4. The CDR3 region has the DNA TGTGCCAGCAGTTACTCGGCAGGGGGCGTCTATGGCTACACCTTC. This encodes CASSYSAGGVYGYTF.

The V and J genes are TRBV6-1 and TRBJ1-5; 8 bases agree with TRBD1. The CDR3 is 13 amino acids. V lost 3 bases, J lost 6 bases, and 1 base stayed unmatched. Germline CDR1 reads MNHNS; CDR2 reads SASEGT. The CDR3 loop is CASSETGVQPQHF. As DNA, the CDR3 is TGTGCCAGCAGTGAGACAGGGGTTCAGCCCCAGCATTTT.

In DNA form, the CDR3 reads TGTGCCAGCTCTATTGCGGGGATCAACCAAGAGACCCAGTACTTC. Translated: CASSIAGINQETQYF. J is TRBJ2-5 and V is TRBV19; tentatively, D is TRBD2 (6 bases). V was cut by 9 bases and J by 0 bases, with 17 bases left in between. CDR1 and CDR2 from the germline V gene are LNHDA and SQIVND (reference sequence). The length of the CDR3 is 15 residues.

V is TRBV10-1 and J is TRBJ2-7, with D unclear. V lost 2 bases and J lost 0, with 14 bases in between. This CDR3 comprises 16 residues. Per germline, CDR1 WNHNN and CDR2 SYGVQD (reference sequence). The CDR3 DNA reads TGCGCCAGCAGTGAGGTTAACCGACTGAGCTCCTACGAGCAGTACTTC. It encodes CASSEVNRLSSYEQYF.

The CDR3 DNA reads TGTGCCAGCAGATCTACAGGGATAGGGAGCAATCAGCCCCAGCATTTT. This translates into CASRSTGIGSNQPQHF. The V and J genes are TRBV11-1 and TRBJ1-5, with a possible D match to TRBD1 (6 bases). This CDR3 region has 16 residues. The germline V gene encodes CDR1 SGHAT and CDR2 FQDESV (reference sequence). Trimming took off 6 bases at V and 1 base at J, with 16 bases between the two ends.

The chain joins TRBV24-1 to TRBJ2-3; D is ambiguous. The germline CDR1 and CDR2 sequences are KGHDR and SFDVKD. The CDR3 has 13 residues. V was pared by 5 bases and J by 2 bases, with 7 bases between. As DNA, the CDR3 is TGTGCCACCAGTGTCTCCTTCACAGATACGCAGTATTTT. Protein sequence: CATSVSFTDTQYF.

This chain uses TRBV18 with TRBJ1-1; D is undetermined. Looked up from germline, CDR1 is KGHSH and CDR2 is LQKENI. This CDR3 contains 14 residues. Trimming pared 2 bases from V and 0 bases from J, leaving 7 bases between. CDR3 residues: CASSPSGLNTEAFF. CDR3 sequence (DNA): TGTGCCAGCTCACCATCAGGTTTGAACACTGAAGCTTTCTTT. The full variable domain, its missing parts supplied by reference TRBV18 and TRBJ1-1, is NAGVMQNPRHLVRRRGQEARLRCSPMKGHSHVYWYRQLPEEGLKFMVYLQKENIIDESGMPKERFSAEFPKEGPSILRIQQVVRGDSAAYFCASSPSGLNTEAFFGQGTRLTVV.

The sample holds one count of this clone. The chain couples TRBV6-2 or TRBV6-3 to TRBJ2-7; 7 bases map to TRBD1. Trimming at V came to 0 bases and at J to 0 bases, leaving 8 bases not matched to a gene. Germline lookup yields CDR1 MNHEY and CDR2 SVGEGT. This CDR3 spans 17 amino acids. This CDR3 reads CASSYSTGVILSYEQYF. The DNA for the CDR3 is TGTGCCAGCAGTTACTCTACAGGGGTGATCCTCTCCTACGAGCAGTACTTC.

The chain has TRBV4-3 and TRBJ2-1; TRBD2 matches at 8 bases. CDR1 is LGHNA, CDR2 YSLEER, per germline. The CDR3 spans 15 residues. Losses at the gene ends were 0 bases for V and 8 bases for J; bases not matched to a gene: 6. CDR3: CASSQEGLAFDEQFF. CDR3 sequence (DNA): TGCGCCAGCAGCCAAGAAGGACTAGCTTTCGATGAGCAGTTCTTC.

The DNA of the CDR3 is TGTGCCAGTAGTATCGGACAGGTTCTTGGTGAAAAACTGTTTTTT. Its translation: CASSIGQVLGEKLFF. This rearrangement joins TRBV19 to TRBJ1-4; 7 bases are a match to TRBD1. The CDR3 contains 15 residues. Germline CDR1 LNHDA, CDR2 SQIVND (reference sequence). Losses at the gene ends were 3 bases for V and 7 bases for J; bases not matched to a gene: 8.

V is TRBV5-4 and J is TRBJ2-7; 14 bases agree with TRBD2. Germline V CDR1 and CDR2: SGHNT, YYREEE (reference sequence). V dropped 4 bases and J dropped 7; count of bases not matched to a gene: 7. This CDR3 contains 15 residues. The CDR3 here is CASSGTSGSLGEQYF. DNA of the CDR3: TGTGCCAGCAGCGGGACTAGCGGGAGTTTAGGGGAGCAGTACTTC. The variable domain in full, completed from reference TRBV5-4 and TRBJ2-7, reads ETGVTQSPTHLIKTRGQQVTLRCSSQSGHNTVSWYQQALGQGPQFIFQYYREEENGRGNFPPRFSGLQFPNYSSELNVNALELDDSALYLCASSGTSGSLGEQYFGPGTRLTVT.

The chain is built from TRBV29-1 and TRBJ2-3, with D perhaps TRBD2 (7 bases). Between the trimmed V and J ends, which lost 6 bases and 3 bases, there was a span of 16 bases. The length of the CDR3 is 14 residues. Germline V gene lookup returns CDR1 SQVTM and CDR2 ANQGSEA. CDR3 DNA sequence: TGCAGCGTGAAGGGAGGGGGGCAGACAGATACGCAGTATTTT. Translating it yields CSVKGGGQTDTQYF.

The CDR3 DNA sequence: TGTGCCAGTCAACTTGTTAAGAACACTGAAGCTTTCTTT. Translated: CASQLVKNTEAFF. V usage is TRBV7-3 and J usage is TRBJ1-1; no firm D call. Germline V gives CDR1 SGHTA, CDR2 FQGTGA. Trimming removed 9 bases at V and 1 base at J, with 12 bases between. The CDR3 has 13 residues.

The chain couples TRBV4-1 to TRBJ2-2; 9 nucleotides line up with TRBD1. This CDR3 comprises 18 residues. The germline V gene has CDR1 MGHRA and CDR2 YSYEKL. V was clipped by 4 bases and J by 4 bases; unmatched bases: 13. CDR3 bases: TGCGCCAGCAGCCCTGAGGGTACCGGGACAGGGCTCACCGGGGAGCTGTTTTTT. Residues: CASSPEGTGTGLTGELFF.